The T cell receptor beta chain under discussion was sequenced for a study of blood T cell repertoires in COVID-19. About the research overall: Acute and convalescent COVID-19 specimens originated in the United States, Italy and Spain. Sources were T cells, B-cell-depleted T cells, or PBMCs; the material itself was cDNA or gDNA.

This clone was picked up one time. Per the study methods: Reference gene primer amplification gave estimated nucleated cell counts. Repertoires were generated with immunoSEQ multiplex PCR, while TCRdb's copy carries only in-frame clones and drops some. The DNA gave D and trimming, while V, J and clone size come from that table. The table has 65,000 to 75,000 clones, roughly 80% seen once. This CDR3 has 11 amino acids. V shed 7 bases and J 13 bases; nucleotides not matched to a gene: 6. Germline loops: CDR1 ENHRY, CDR2 SYGVKD. Specimen: peripheral blood. The sequence derives from an elderly woman with acute or convalescent COVID-19. The gene calls are TRBV10-3 and TRBJ2-2; 7 bases fit TRBD1. The CDR3 sequence: CAINGQERLFF. CDR3 sequence (DNA): TGTGCCATCAACGGACAGGAGAGGCTGTTTTTT.